This TCR beta chain came from a study of graft-versus-host responses after intestinal transplantation. Study-level background: Multivisceral, liver-intestinal, or isolated intestinal grafts went to recipients. Anti-thymocyte globulin was used for induction in all recipients, who then took tacrolimus and steroids for approximately 3 years.

This clone came up a few times. Its matching antigen is unknown. General study findings and limits: The recipient marrow held GvH clones, and some of them showed up first in ileum or blood. Those patients showing graft-donor T cell macrochimerism displayed high graft-versus-host to host-versus-graft clonal ratios in allografts.

Libraries were prepared by immunoSEQ multiplex PCR; TCRdb keeps only in-frame clonotypes and omits some of them. The sample consists of about 15,000 clones, roughly 70% of them appearing once. The V gene's germline CDR1 is MNHEY and CDR2 SMNVEV (reference sequence). With 6 bases clipped from V and 9 bases from J, the junction kept 2 bases outside the gene matches. This CDR3 has 12 residues. Intraepithelial and lamina propria lymphocytes were freed from processed graft tissue. This receptor was identified in a human patient who received an intestinal transplant, so some T cells may come from the graft donor. This rearrangement joins TRBV27 to TRBJ1-4; 9 bases fit TRBD1. The source was ileum tissue, collected approximately 690 days after intestinal transplantation. Here the CDR3 reads CASRGQGQKLFF. CDR3 DNA: TGTGCCAGCAGGGGACAGGGACAAAAACTGTTTTTT.